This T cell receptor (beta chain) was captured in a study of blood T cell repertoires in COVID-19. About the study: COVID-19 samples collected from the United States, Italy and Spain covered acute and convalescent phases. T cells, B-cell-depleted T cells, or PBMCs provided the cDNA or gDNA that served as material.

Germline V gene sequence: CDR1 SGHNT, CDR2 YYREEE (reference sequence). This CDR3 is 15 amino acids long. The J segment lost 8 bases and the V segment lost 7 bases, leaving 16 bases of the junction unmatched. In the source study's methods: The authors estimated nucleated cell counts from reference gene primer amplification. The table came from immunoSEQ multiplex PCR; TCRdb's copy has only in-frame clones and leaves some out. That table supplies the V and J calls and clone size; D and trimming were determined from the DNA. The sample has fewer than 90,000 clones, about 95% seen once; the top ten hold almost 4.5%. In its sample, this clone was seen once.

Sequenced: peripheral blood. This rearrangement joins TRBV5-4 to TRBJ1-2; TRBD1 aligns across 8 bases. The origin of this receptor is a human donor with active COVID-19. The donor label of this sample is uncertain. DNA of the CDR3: TGTGCCAGCCGTGGCCGGAATCAGGGGGCGCCGGGCTACACCTTC. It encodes CASRGRNQGAPGYTF. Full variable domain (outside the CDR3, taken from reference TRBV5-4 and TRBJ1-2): ETGVTQSPTHLIKTRGQQVTLRCSSQSGHNTVSWYQQALGQGPQFIFQYYREEENGRGNFPPRFSGLQFPNYSSELNVNALELDDSALYLCASRGRNQGAPGYTFGSGTRLTVV.